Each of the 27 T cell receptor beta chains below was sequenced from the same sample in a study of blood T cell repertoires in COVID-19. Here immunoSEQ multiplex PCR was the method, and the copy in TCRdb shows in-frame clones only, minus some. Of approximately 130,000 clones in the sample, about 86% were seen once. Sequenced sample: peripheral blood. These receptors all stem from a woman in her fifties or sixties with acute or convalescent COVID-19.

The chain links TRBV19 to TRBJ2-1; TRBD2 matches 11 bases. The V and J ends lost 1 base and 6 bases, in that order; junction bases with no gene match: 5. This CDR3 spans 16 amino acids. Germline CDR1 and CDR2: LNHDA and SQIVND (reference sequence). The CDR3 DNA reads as TGTGCCAGTAGTATAGGATTGGGACTAGCGGCCAATGAGCAGTTCTTC. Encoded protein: CASSIGLGLAANEQFF.

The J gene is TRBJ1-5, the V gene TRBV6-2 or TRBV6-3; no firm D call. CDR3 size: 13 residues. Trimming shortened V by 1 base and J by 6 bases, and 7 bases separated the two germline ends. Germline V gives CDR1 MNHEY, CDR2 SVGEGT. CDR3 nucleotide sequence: TGTGCCAGCAGTTACTGGGGAGGTCAGCCCCAGCATTTT. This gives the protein CASSYWGGQPQHF.

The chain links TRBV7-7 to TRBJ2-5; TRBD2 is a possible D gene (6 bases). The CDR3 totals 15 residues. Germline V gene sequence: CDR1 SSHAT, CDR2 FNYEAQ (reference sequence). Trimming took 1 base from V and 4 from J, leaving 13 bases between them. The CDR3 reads CASSLVGGRGETQYF. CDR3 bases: TGTGCCAGCAGCTTAGTCGGGGGTCGAGGAGAGACCCAGTACTTC.

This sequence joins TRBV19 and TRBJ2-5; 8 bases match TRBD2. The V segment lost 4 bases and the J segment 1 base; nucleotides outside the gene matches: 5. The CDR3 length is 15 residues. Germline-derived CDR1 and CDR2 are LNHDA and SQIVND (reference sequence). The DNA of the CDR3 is TGTGCCAGTAGTACCGGGACTAGATTCCAAGAGACCCAGTACTTC. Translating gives CASSTGTRFQETQYF.

The CDR3 reads CASSQRGGPLHF. The DNA of the CDR3 is TGTGCCAGCAGCCAACGTGGCGGACCCCTCCACTTT. The chain is built from TRBV14 and TRBJ1-6, with unresolved D. Germline values: CDR1 SGHDN, CDR2 FVKESK. CDR3 length: 12 amino acids. V lost 2 bases and J lost 12, with 8 bases in between.

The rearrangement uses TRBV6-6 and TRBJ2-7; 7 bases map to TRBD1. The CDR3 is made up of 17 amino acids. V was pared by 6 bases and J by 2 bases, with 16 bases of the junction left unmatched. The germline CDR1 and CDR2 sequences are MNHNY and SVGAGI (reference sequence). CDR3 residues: CASSRSRGTVDTYEQYF. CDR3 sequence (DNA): TGTGCCAGCAGCCGATCCAGAGGGACAGTTGATACCTACGAGCAGTACTTC.

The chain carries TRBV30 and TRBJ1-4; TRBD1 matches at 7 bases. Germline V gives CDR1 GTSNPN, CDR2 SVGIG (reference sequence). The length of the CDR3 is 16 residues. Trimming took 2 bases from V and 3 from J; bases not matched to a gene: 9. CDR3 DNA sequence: TGTGCCTGGAGTAGCCATTCAGGGGGGTCTAATGAAAAACTGTTTTTT. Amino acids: CAWSSHSGGSNEKLFF.

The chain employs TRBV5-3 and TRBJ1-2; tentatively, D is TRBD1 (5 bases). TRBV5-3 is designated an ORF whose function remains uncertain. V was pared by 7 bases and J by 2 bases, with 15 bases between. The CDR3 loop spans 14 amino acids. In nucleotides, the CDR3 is TGTGCCAGATTTTGGGCCCCAGGGAACTATGGCTACACCTTC. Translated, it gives CARFWAPGNYGYTF.

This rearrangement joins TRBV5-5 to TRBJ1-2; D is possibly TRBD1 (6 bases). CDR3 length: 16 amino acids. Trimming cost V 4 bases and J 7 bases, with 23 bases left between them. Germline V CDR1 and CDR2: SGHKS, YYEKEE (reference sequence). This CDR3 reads CASSPARTGRGGGYTF. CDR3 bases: TGTGCCAGCAGCCCCGCCCGTACAGGGCGTGGTGGTGGCTACACCTTC.

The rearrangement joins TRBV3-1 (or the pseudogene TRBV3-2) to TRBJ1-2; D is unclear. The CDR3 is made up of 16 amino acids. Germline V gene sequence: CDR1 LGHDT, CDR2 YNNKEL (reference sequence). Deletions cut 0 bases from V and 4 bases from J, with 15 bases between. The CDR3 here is CASSQDLEYSPYGYTF. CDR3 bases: TGTGCCAGCAGCCAAGATCTGGAGTACTCTCCCTATGGCTACACCTTC.

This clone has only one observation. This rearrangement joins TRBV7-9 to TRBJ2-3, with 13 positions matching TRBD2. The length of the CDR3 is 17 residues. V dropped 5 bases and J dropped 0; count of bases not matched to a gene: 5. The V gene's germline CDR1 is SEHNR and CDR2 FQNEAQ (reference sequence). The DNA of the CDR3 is TGTGCCAGCAGCCCAGGGACTAGCGGGGCTAGCACAGATACGCAGTATTTT. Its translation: CASSPGTSGASTDTQYF.

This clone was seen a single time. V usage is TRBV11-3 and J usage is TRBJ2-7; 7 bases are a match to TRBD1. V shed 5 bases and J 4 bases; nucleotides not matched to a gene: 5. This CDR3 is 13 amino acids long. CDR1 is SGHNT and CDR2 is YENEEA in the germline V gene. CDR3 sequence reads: CASSRAQGYEQYF. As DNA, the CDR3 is TGTGCCAGCAGCCGTGCACAGGGGTACGAGCAGTACTTC. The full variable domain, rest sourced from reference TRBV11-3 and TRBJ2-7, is EAGVVQSPRYKIIEKKQPVAFWCNPISGHNTLYWYLQNLGQGPELLIRYENEEAVDDSQLPKDRFSAERLKGVDSTLKIQPAELGDSAVYLCASSRAQGYEQYFGPGTRLTVT.

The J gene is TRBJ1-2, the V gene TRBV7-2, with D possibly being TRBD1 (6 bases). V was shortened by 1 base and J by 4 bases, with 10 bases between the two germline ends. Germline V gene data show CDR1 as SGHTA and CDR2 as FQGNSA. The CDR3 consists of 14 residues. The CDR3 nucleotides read TGTGCCAGCAGCTTAGGAGGGGGGGGCTATGGCTACACCTTC. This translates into CASSLGGGGYGYTF.

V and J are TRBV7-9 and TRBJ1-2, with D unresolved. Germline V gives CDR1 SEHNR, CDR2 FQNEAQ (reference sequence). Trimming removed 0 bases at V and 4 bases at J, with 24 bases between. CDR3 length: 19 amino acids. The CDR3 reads CASSLAQYFKGLYFYGYTF. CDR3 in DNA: TGTGCCAGCAGCTTAGCGCAGTATTTCAAAGGACTTTATTTCTATGGCTACACCTTC.

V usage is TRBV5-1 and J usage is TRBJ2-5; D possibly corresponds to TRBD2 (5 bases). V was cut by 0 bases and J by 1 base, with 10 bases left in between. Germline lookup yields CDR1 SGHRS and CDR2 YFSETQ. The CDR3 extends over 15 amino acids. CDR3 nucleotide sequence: TGCGCCAGCAGCTTGGTTCCGGGATTCCAAGAGACCCAGTACTTC. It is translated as CASSLVPGFQETQYF.

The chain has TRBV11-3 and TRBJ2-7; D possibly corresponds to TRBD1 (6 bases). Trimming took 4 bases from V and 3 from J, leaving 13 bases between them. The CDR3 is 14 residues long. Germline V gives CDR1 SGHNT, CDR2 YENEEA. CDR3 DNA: TGTGCCAGCAGCTACAGGGTTCGGGACTACGAGCAGTACTTC. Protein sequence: CASSYRVRDYEQYF.

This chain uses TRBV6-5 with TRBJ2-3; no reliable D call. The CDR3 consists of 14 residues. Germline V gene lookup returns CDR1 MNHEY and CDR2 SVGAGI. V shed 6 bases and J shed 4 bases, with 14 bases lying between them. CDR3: CASRRSGRSDTQYF. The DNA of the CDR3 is TGTGCCAGCAGGAGGAGTGGAAGGTCAGATACGCAGTATTTT.

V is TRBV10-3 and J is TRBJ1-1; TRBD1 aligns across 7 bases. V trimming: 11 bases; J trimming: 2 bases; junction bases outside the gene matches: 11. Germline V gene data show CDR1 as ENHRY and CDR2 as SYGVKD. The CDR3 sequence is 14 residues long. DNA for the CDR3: TGTGCCGTCCGAGCGACAGGGATAAACACTGAAGCTTTCTTT. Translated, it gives CAVRATGINTEAFF.

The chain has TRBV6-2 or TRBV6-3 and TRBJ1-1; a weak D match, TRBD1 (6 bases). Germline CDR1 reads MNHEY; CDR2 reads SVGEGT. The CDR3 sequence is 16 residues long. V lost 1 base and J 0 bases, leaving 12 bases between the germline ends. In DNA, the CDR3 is TGTGCCAGCAGTTACTATCCGGGACACCTGAACACTGAAGCTTTCTTT. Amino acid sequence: CASSYYPGHLNTEAFF.

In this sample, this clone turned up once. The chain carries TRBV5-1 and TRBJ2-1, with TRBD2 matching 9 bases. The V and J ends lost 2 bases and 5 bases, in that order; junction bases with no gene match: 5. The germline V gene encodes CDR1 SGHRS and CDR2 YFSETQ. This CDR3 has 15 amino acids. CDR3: CASSFKSSGNNEQFF. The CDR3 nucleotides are TGCGCCAGCAGCTTTAAGTCTAGCGGGAACAATGAGCAGTTCTTC.

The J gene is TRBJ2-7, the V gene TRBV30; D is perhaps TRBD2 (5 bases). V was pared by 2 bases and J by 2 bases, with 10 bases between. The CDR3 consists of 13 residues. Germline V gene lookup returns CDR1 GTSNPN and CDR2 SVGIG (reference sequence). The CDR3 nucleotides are TGTGCCTGGAGTCGTTTCGGGGCCTACGAGCAGTACTTC. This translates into CAWSRFGAYEQYF.

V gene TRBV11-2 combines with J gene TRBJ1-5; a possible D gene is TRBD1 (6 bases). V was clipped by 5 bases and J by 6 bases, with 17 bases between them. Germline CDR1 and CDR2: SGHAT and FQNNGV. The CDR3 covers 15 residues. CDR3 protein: CASSPETGQGQPQHF. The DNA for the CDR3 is TGTGCCAGCAGCCCAGAGACAGGACAAGGTCAGCCCCAGCATTTT.

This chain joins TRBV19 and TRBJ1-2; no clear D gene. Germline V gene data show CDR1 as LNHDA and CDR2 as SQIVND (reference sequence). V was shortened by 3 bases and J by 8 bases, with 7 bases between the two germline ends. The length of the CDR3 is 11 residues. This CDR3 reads CASSMQAGYTF. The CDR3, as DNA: TGTGCCAGTAGTATGCAGGCGGGCTACACCTTC.

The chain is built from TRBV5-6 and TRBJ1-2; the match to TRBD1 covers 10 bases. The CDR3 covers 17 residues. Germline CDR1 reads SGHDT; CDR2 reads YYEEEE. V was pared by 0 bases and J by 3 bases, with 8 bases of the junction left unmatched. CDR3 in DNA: TGTGCCAGCAGCTTGGGGGGGACAGGGGCCGAGGACTATGGCTACACCTTC. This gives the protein CASSLGGTGAEDYGYTF.

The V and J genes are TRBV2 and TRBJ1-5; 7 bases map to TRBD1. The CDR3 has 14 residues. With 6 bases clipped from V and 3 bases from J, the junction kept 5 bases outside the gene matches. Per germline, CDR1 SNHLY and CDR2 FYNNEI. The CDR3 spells CASSDTGVNQPQHF. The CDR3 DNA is TGTGCCAGCAGCGATACAGGGGTCAATCAGCCCCAGCATTTT. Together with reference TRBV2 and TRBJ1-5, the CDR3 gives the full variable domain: EPEVTQTPSHQVTQMGQEVILRCVPISNHLYFYWYRQILGQKVEFLVSFYNNEISEKSEIFDDQFSVERPDGSNFTLKIRSTKLEDSAMYFCASSDTGVNQPQHFGDGTRLSIL.

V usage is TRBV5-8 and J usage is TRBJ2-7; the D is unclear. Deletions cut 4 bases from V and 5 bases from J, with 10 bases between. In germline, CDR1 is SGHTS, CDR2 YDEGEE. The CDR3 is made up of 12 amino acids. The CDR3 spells CASSQLRDEQYF. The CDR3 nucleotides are TGTGCCAGCAGCCAACTTCGGGACGAGCAGTACTTC.

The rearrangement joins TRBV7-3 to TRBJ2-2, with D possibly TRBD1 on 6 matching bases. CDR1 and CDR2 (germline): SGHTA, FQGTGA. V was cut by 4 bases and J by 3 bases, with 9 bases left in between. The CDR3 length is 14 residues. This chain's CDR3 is CASSSGQHTGELFF. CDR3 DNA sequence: TGTGCCAGCAGCTCCGGACAGCACACCGGGGAGCTGTTTTTT.